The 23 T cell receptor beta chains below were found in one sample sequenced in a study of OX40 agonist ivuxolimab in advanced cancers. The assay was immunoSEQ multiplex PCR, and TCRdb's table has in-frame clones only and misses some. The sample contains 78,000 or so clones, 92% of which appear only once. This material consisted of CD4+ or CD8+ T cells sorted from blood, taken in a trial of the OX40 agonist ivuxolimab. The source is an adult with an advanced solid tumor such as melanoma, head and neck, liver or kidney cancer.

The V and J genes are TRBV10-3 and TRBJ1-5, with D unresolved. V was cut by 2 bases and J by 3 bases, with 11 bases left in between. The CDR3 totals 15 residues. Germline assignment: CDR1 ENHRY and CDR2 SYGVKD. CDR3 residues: CAISESLRVNQPQHF. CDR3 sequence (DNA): TGTGCCATCAGTGAGAGCTTAAGGGTCAATCAGCCCCAGCATTTT.

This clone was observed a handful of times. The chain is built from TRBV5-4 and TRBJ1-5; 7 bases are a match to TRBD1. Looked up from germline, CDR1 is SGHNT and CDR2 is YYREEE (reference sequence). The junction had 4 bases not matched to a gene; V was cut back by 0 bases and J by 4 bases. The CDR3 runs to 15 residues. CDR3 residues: CASSLGQGRNQPQHF. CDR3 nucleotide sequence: TGTGCCAGCAGCTTGGGACAGGGTCGGAATCAGCCCCAGCATTTT.

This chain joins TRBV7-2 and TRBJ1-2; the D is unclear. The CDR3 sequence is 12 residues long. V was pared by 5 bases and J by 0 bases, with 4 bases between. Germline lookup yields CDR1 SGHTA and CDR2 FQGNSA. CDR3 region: CASSPANYGYTF. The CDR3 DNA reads TGTGCCAGCAGCCCAGCTAACTATGGCTACACCTTC.

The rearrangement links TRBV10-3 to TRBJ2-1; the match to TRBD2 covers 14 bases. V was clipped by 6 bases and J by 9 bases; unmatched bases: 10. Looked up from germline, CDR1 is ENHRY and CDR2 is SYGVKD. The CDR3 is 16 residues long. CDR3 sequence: CAIRVRLAGGLGEQFF. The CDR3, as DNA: TGTGCCATCAGGGTCAGACTAGCGGGGGGGCTTGGTGAGCAGTTCTTC.

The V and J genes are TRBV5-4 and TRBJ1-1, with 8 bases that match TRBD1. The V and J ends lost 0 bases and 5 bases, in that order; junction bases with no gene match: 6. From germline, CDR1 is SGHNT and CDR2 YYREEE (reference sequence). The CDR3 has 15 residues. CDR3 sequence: CASSLGQGMRTEAFF. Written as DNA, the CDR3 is TGTGCCAGCAGCTTGGGACAGGGGATGCGGACTGAAGCTTTCTTT.

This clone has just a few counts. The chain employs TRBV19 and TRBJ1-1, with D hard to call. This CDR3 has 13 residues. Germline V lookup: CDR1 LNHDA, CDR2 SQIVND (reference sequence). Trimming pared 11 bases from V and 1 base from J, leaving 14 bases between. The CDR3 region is CAPAEQRNTEAFF. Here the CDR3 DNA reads TGTGCCCCCGCCGAACAGAGGAACACTGAAGCTTTCTTT.

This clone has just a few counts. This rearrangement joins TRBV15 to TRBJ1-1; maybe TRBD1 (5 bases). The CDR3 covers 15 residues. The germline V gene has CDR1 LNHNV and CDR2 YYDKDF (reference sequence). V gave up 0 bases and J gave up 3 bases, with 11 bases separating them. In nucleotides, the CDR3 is TGTGCCACCAGCAGAGATCTCGGGGCGGACACTGAAGCTTTCTTT. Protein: CATSRDLGADTEAFF.

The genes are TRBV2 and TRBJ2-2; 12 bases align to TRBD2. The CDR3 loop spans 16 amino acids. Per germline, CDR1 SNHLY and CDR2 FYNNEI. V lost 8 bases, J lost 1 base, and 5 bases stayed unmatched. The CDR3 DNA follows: TGTGCCAGCCGTCAACTAGCGGGAGGGAACACCGGGGAGCTGTTTTTT. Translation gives CASRQLAGGNTGELFF.

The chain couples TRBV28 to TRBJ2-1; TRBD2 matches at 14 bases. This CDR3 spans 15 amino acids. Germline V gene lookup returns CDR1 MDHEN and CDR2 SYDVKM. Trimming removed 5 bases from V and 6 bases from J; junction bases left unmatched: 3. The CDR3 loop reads CASSIGTSGSNEQFF. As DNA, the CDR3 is TGTGCCAGCAGTATCGGGACTAGCGGGAGCAATGAGCAGTTCTTC.

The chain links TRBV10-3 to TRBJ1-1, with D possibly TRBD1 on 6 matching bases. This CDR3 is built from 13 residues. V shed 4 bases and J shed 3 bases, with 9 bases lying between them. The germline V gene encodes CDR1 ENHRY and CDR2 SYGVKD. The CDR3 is CAISGTADTEAFF. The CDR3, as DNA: TGTGCCATCAGTGGGACAGCAGACACTGAAGCTTTCTTT.

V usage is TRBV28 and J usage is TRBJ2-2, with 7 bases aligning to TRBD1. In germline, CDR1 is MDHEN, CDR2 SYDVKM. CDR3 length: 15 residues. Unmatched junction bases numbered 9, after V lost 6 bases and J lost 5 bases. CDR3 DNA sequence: TGTGCCAGCAGACTTCTTGACAGGGCGACCGGGGAGCTGTTTTTT. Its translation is CASRLLDRATGELFF.

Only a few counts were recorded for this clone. The DNA of the CDR3 is TGTGCCAGCAGGTCCCAGTACGAGCAGTACTTC. It specifies CASRSQYEQYF. The gene calls are TRBV2 and TRBJ2-7, with unresolved D. There are 11 residues in the CDR3. The germline gives CDR1 SNHLY, CDR2 FYNNEI. The germline V and J ends were trimmed by 6 bases and 4 bases, with 7 bases remaining between them.

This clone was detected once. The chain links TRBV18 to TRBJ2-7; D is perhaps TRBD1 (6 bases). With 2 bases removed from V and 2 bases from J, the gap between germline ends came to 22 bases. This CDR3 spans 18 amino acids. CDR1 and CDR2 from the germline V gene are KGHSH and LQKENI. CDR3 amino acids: CASSPRGNEVKGTYEQYF. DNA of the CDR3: TGTGCCAGCTCACCAAGGGGGAATGAGGTAAAAGGGACCTACGAGCAGTACTTC. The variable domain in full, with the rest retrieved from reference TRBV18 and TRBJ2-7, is NAGVMQNPRHLVRRRGQEARLRCSPMKGHSHVYWYRQLPEEGLKFMVYLQKENIIDESGMPKERFSAEFPKEGPSILRIQQVVRGDSAAYFCASSPRGNEVKGTYEQYFGPGTRLTVT.

This chain's CDR3 is CASSSMGHSNTGELFF. The CDR3 nucleotides read TGTGCCAGCAGCTCCATGGGTCATTCGAACACCGGGGAGCTGTTTTTT. This chain uses TRBV5-4 with TRBJ2-2; D is unclear. Trimming took off 3 bases at V and 0 bases at J, with 12 bases between the two ends. The CDR3 spans 16 residues. From germline, CDR1 is SGHNT and CDR2 YYREEE (reference sequence).

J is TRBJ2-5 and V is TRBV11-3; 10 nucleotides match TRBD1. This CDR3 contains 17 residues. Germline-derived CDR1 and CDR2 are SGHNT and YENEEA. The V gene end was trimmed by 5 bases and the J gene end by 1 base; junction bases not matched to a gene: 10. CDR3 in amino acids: CASSLGVTGGLQETQYF. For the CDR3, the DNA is TGTGCCAGCAGCCTGGGGGTGACAGGGGGCCTCCAAGAGACCCAGTACTTC. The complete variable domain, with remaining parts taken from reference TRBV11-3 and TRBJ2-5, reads EAGVVQSPRYKIIEKKQPVAFWCNPISGHNTLYWYLQNLGQGPELLIRYENEEAVDDSQLPKDRFSAERLKGVDSTLKIQPAELGDSAVYLCASSLGVTGGLQETQYFGPGTRLLVL.

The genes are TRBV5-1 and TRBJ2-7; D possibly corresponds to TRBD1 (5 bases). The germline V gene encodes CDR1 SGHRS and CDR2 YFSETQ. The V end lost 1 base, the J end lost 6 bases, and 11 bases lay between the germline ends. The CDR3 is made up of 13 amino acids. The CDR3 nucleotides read TGCGCCAGCAGCTTGTTGCAGGGTCCCGAGCAGTACTTC. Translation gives CASSLLQGPEQYF. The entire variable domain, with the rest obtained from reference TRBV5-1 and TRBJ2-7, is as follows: KAGVTQTPRYLIKTRGQQVTLSCSPISGHRSVSWYQQTPGQGLQFLFEYFSETQRNKGNFPGRFSGRQFSNSRSEMNVSTLELGDSALYLCASSLLQGPEQYFGPGTRLTVT.

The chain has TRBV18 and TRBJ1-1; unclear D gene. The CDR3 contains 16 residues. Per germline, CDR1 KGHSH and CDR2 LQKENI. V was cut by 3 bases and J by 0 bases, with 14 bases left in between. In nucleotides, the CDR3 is TGTGCCAGCTCACCGACTCCCACAGCTGTGAACACTGAAGCTTTCTTT. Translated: CASSPTPTAVNTEAFF.

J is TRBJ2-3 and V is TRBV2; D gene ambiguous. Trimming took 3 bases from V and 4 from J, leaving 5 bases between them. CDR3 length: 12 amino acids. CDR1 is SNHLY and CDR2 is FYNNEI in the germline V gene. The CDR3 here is CASSESADTQYF. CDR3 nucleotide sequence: TGTGCCAGCAGTGAGTCTGCAGATACGCAGTATTTT.

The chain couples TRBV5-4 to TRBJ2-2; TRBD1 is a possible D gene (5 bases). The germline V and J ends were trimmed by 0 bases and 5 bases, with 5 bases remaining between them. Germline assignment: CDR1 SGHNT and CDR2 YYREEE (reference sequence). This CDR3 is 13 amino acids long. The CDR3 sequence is CASSLDRTGELFF. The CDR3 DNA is TGTGCCAGCAGCTTGGACAGGACCGGGGAGCTGTTTTTT.

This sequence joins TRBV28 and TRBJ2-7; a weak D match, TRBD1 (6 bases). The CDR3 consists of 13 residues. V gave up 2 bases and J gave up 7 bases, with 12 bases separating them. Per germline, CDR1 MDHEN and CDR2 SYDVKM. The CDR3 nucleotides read TGTGCCAGCAGTTTACCCCCTAGGGGGGAGCAGTACTTC. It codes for CASSLPPRGEQYF.

The CDR3 DNA reads as TGTGCCAGCAGCTGGGGACTAGCGGAGCAGTTCTTC. Translated: CASSWGLAEQFF. V gene TRBV5-5 combines with J gene TRBJ2-1; 10 bases are shared with TRBD2. The ends lost 3 bases at V and 10 bases at J; junction bases unmatched: 1. The V gene's germline CDR1 is SGHKS and CDR2 YYEKEE (reference sequence). CDR3 length: 12 residues.

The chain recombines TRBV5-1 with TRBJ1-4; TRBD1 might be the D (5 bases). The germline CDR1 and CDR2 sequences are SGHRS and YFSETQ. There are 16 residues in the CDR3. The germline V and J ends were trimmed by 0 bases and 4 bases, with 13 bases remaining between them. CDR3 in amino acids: CASSLAGTGGNEKLFF. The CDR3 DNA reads TGCGCCAGCAGCTTGGCCGGCACAGGAGGTAATGAAAAACTGTTTTTT.

The CDR3 loop reads CATSRASENTEAFF. CDR3 DNA: TGTGCCACCAGCAGGGCCTCAGAGAACACTGAAGCTTTCTTT. The chain joins TRBV15 to TRBJ1-1; D unclear. There are 14 residues in the CDR3. Germline CDR1 and CDR2: LNHNV and YYDKDF (reference sequence). With 3 bases removed from V and 1 base from J, the gap between germline ends came to 9 bases.